What follows describes a single TCR beta chain. No antigen is known for it. The data stem from a study of cytomegalovirus exposure and HLA in healthy donors. Study conclusions and caveats: Analysis performed later showed TCR beta chains linked to HLA being more clonally expanded than equally common others. In an earlier analysis, most TCR beta V segments were productive about 87% or about 30% of the time. Analysis was carried out at a later point, and it linked a missense DCLRE1C variant to TCR beta V- and J-gene trimming.

The study ran its PCR with 60 Vbeta and 13 Jbeta primers. Generated by immunoSEQ multiplex PCR, the TCRdb table keeps only in-frame clones and is missing some. Among 130,000 or so clones listed, 60% to 80% were seen once. The TCR was taken from a female donor in good health and CMV-seronegative. The specimen was PBMCs.

The DNA of the CDR3 is TGTGCCAGCAGTGCGCAATATCAGCCCCAGCATTTT. This codes for CASSAQYQPQHF. The J gene is TRBJ1-5, the V gene TRBV6-5; no definite D call. V was cut by 5 bases and J by 5 bases, with 7 bases left in between. The germline V gene encodes CDR1 MNHEY and CDR2 SVGAGI. CDR3 size: 12 residues.